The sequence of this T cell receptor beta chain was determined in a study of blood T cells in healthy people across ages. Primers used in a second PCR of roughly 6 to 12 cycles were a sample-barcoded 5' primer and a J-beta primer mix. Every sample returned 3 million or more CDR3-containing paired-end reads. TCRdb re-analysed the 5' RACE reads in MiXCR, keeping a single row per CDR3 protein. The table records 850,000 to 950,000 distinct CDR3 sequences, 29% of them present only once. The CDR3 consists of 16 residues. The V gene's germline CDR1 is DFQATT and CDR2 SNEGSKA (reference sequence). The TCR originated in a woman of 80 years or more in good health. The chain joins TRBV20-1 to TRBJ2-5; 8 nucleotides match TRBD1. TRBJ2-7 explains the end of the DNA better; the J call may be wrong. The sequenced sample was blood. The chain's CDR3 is CSALSPRTGKNYEQYF. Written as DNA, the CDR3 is TGCAGTGCTCTTTCCCCCAGGACAGGGAAAAACTACGAGCAGTACTTC.